The 28 T cell receptor beta chains listed next were all sequenced from one sample in a study of Tregs in tolerant kidney transplant recipients. TCRdb's copy holds only in-frame clones and misses some; the assay was immunoSEQ multiplex PCR. Here the sample spans about 120,000 clones, 85% to 95% being singletons. What was sequenced was CD4+ T cells from blood. These receptors came from a human donor in good health.

The chain recombines TRBV7-2 with TRBJ1-1, with D unclear. This CDR3 has 13 residues. Germline V gene data show CDR1 as SGHTA and CDR2 as FQGNSA. V gave up 1 base and J gave up 1 base, with 4 bases separating them. This chain's CDR3 is CASSLDSNTEAFF. In DNA, the CDR3 is TGTGCCAGCAGCTTAGATTCGAACACTGAAGCTTTCTTT.

The chain has TRBV11-2 and TRBJ2-1; D is possibly TRBD1 or TRBD2 (5 bases each). Trimming cost V 6 bases and J 1 base, with 13 bases left between them. Germline V gene data show CDR1 as SGHAT and CDR2 as FQNNGV. The CDR3 runs to 15 residues. CDR3 coding DNA: TGTGCCAGCAGTCTCGGGACCTTTTCCTACAATGAGCAGTTCTTC. Encoded protein: CASSLGTFSYNEQFF.

The chain joins TRBV19 to TRBJ2-6; 9 bases fit TRBD1. With 10 bases clipped from V and 4 bases from J, the junction kept 8 bases outside the gene matches. Per germline, CDR1 LNHDA and CDR2 SQIVND (reference sequence). This CDR3 has 15 amino acids. The CDR3: CATSQGARGANVLTF. Here the CDR3 DNA reads TGTGCCACCTCACAGGGGGCGCGGGGGGCCAACGTCCTGACTTTC. Combining the CDR3 with reference TRBV19 and TRBJ2-6 gives the whole variable domain DGGITQSPKYLFRKEGQNVTLSCEQNLNHDAMYWYRQDPGQGLRLIYYSQIVNDFQKGDIAEGYSVSREKKESFPLTVTSAQKNPTAFYLCATSQGARGANVLTFGAGSRLTVL.

The chain carries TRBV6-5 and TRBJ1-5, with TRBD1 as a possible D gene (5 bases). The germline CDR1 and CDR2 sequences are MNHEY and SVGAGI. V shed 4 bases and J shed 3 bases, with 16 bases lying between them. This CDR3 is 16 amino acids long. The CDR3 DNA is TGTGCCAGCAGTTCCTTGGGGCAGGGCCTCAATCAGCCCCAGCATTTT. Translation gives CASSSLGQGLNQPQHF.

The genes are TRBV9 and TRBJ2-3; TRBD2 matches at 7 bases. Germline V gene lookup returns CDR1 SGDLS and CDR2 YYNGEE. After removal of 4 bases from V and 1 base from J, the junction contained 9 bases not matched to a gene. The CDR3 is 16 amino acids. CDR3 sequence reads: CASSPKERGGTDTQYF. As DNA, the CDR3 is TGTGCCAGCAGCCCGAAGGAACGGGGGGGCACAGATACGCAGTATTTT.

The chain joins TRBV5-4 to TRBJ2-3; D is perhaps TRBD2 (5 bases). The V gene's germline CDR1 is SGHNT and CDR2 YYREEE (reference sequence). The CDR3 runs 14 residues. V gave up 4 bases and J gave up 2 bases, with 11 bases separating them. The CDR3 loop is CASSKGLATDTQYF. The CDR3 bases are TGTGCCAGCAGCAAAGGACTGGCCACAGATACGCAGTATTTT.

This clone occurred once. The rearrangement links TRBV10-1 to TRBJ2-2; the D gene could be TRBD1 or TRBD2 (5 bases each). V shed 6 bases and J shed 1 base, with 9 bases lying between them. The CDR3 sequence is 14 residues long. Germline V gene sequence: CDR1 WNHNN, CDR2 SYGVQD (reference sequence). This CDR3 is CASRTGRNTGELFF. The CDR3 nucleotides read TGCGCCAGCAGAACGGGACGGAACACCGGGGAGCTGTTTTTT.

The chain recombines TRBV30 with TRBJ2-1; D ambiguous. V was shortened by 3 bases and J by 1 base, with 4 bases between the two germline ends. The CDR3 is 12 amino acids. CDR1 GTSNPN and CDR2 SVGIG come from the germline V gene (reference sequence). The chain's CDR3 is CAWRRSYNEQFF. The CDR3 region has the DNA TGTGCCTGGAGAAGGTCCTACAATGAGCAGTTCTTC.

This chain connects TRBV11-2 to TRBJ2-1; 9 nucleotides match TRBD2. CDR3 size: 19 residues. The J segment lost 2 bases and the V segment lost 2 bases, leaving 13 bases of the junction unmatched. The germline V gene has CDR1 SGHAT and CDR2 FQNNGV. The CDR3 coding sequence is TGTGCCAGCAGCTTACGGAGTTCAGGACTAGCGAACACCTACAATGAGCAGTTCTTC. Encoded protein: CASSLRSSGLANTYNEQFF.

The chain links TRBV5-1 to TRBJ1-4, with 11 bases fitting TRBD1. Trimming cost V 4 bases and J 0 bases; bases outside gene matches: 8. This CDR3 contains 18 residues. CDR1 and CDR2 (germline): SGHRS, YFSETQ. Written as DNA, the CDR3 is TGCGCCAGCAGCGTTGGGACAGGGGGGCATGCAACTAATGAAAAACTGTTTTTT. It specifies CASSVGTGGHATNEKLFF.

J is TRBJ2-1 and V is TRBV27; D is possibly TRBD1 or TRBD2 (5 bases each). From germline, CDR1 is MNHEY and CDR2 SMNVEV (reference sequence). The V and J ends lost 7 bases and 0 bases respectively, with 19 bases between them. There are 17 residues in the CDR3. This CDR3 is CASKLTGWGRSYNEQFF. In nucleotides, the CDR3 is TGTGCCAGCAAATTAACGGGGTGGGGCCGCTCCTACAATGAGCAGTTCTTC.

The gene calls are TRBV6-6 and TRBJ2-5; TRBD2 matches at 14 bases. Germline assignment: CDR1 MNHNY and CDR2 SVGAGI (reference sequence). The CDR3 has 14 amino acids. Germline trimming cut 5 bases from V and 7 bases from J; bases unmatched to any gene: 3. This CDR3 reads CASSPGTSGRTQYF. The CDR3 coding sequence is TGTGCCAGCAGTCCCGGGACTAGCGGGAGGACCCAGTACTTC.

This chain joins TRBV7-9 and TRBJ1-2; 10 nucleotides align to TRBD1. V shed 5 bases, J shed 4 bases, and the junction held 7 bases outside the gene matches. Germline-derived CDR1 and CDR2 are SEHNR and FQNEAQ (reference sequence). This CDR3 spans 15 amino acids. CDR3 sequence reads: CASSLGQGEGYGYTF. CDR3 bases: TGTGCCAGCAGCCTAGGACAGGGGGAGGGCTATGGCTACACCTTC.

The chain recombines TRBV5-6 with TRBJ2-7; D is unresolved. The ends were cut back, 0 bases at V and 3 bases at J, with 16 bases in the middle. The CDR3 has 16 residues. CDR1 and CDR2 (germline): SGHDT, YYEEEE. CDR3: CASSLGGRQGGYEQYF. The CDR3 nucleotides read TGTGCCAGCAGCTTGGGGGGAAGACAAGGTGGCTACGAGCAGTACTTC.

The chain links TRBV19 to TRBJ2-5; 7 bases fit TRBD1. Trimming cost V 3 bases and J 2 bases; bases outside gene matches: 6. Germline-derived CDR1 and CDR2 are LNHDA and SQIVND (reference sequence). This CDR3 is built from 15 residues. The CDR3 sequence is CASSILSGGQETQYF. In nucleotides, the CDR3 is TGTGCCAGTAGTATCTTGTCAGGGGGACAAGAGACCCAGTACTTC.

This chain connects TRBV7-9 to TRBJ1-4, with D perhaps matching TRBD1 (6 bases). CDR3 length: 16 residues. Germline values: CDR1 SEHNR, CDR2 FQNEAQ (reference sequence). V was pared by 4 bases and J by 7 bases, with 19 bases between. The CDR3 sequence: CASSSGGQGRFEKLFF. DNA of the CDR3: TGTGCCAGCAGCTCCGGCGGTCAGGGGCGATTTGAAAAACTGTTTTTT.

The chain uses TRBV6-1 and TRBJ1-2; D is undetermined. Trimming removed 3 bases at V and 4 bases at J, with 6 bases between. The germline CDR1 and CDR2 sequences are MNHNS and SASEGT. The CDR3 spans 12 residues. This CDR3 is CASSDGFYGYTF. The CDR3 DNA sequence: TGTGCCAGCAGTGATGGATTCTATGGCTACACCTTC.

V is TRBV6-5 and J is TRBJ2-1; D remains unclear. Trimming left V 2 bases short and J 0 bases short, with 8 bases between. Germline V gives CDR1 MNHEY, CDR2 SVGAGI. The CDR3 is made up of 15 amino acids. The CDR3 region is CASSYRPDSYNEQFF. The CDR3 DNA sequence: TGTGCCAGCAGTTACCGGCCTGACTCCTACAATGAGCAGTTCTTC.

The chain employs TRBV13 and TRBJ2-7; D is unresolved. The V and J ends lost 3 bases and 3 bases respectively, with 6 bases between them. The CDR3 is 12 residues long. Germline V gene data show CDR1 as PRHDT and CDR2 as FYEKMQ (reference sequence). The DNA of the CDR3 is TGTGCCAGCAGCTTTGGCTACTACGAGCAGTACTTC. Translation gives CASSFGYYEQYF.

The J gene is TRBJ2-1, the V gene TRBV4-1, with 9 bases lining up with TRBD2. With 0 bases clipped from V and 9 bases from J, the junction kept 9 bases outside the gene matches. The length of the CDR3 is 16 residues. Per germline, CDR1 MGHRA and CDR2 YSYEKL. The CDR3 loop reads CASSQERAGGPVEQFF. The CDR3 DNA reads as TGCGCCAGCAGCCAAGAACGGGCGGGGGGGCCTGTTGAGCAGTTCTTC.

For this clone: This specimen includes other DNA sequences encoding the same CDR3. The chain is built from TRBV15 and TRBJ2-3, with D possibly being TRBD2 (6 bases). There are 14 residues in the CDR3. The germline V gene has CDR1 LNHNV and CDR2 YYDKDF (reference sequence). The V end was cut by 0 bases, the J end by 3 bases, with 7 bases between. The CDR3: CATSRERGTDTQYF. The CDR3 DNA is TGTGCCACCAGCAGAGAACGGGGGACAGATACGCAGTATTTT.

This rearrangement joins TRBV6-5 to TRBJ2-3; 10 bases line up with TRBD2. The V segment lost 5 bases and the J segment 3 bases; nucleotides outside the gene matches: 5. Germline-derived CDR1 and CDR2 are MNHEY and SVGAGI. This CDR3 is 15 amino acids long. CDR3 in amino acids: CASSRDSGRTDTQYF. CDR3 nucleotide sequence: TGTGCCAGCAGTAGAGATAGCGGGAGGACAGATACGCAGTATTTT.

This chain joins TRBV14 and TRBJ1-1; no firm D call. This CDR3 is 14 amino acids long. The V end lost 2 bases, the J end lost 4 bases, and 11 bases lay between the germline ends. Germline V gene sequence: CDR1 SGHDN, CDR2 FVKESK. The CDR3 DNA follows: TGTGCCAGCAGCCAACGCTTCAGGTTCACTGAAGCTTTCTTT. It encodes CASSQRFRFTEAFF. The full variable domain, rest sourced from reference TRBV14 and TRBJ1-1, is EAGVTQFPSHSVIEKGQTVTLRCDPISGHDNLYWYRRVMGKEIKFLLHFVKESKQDESGMPNNRFLAERTGGTYSTLKVQPAELEDSGVYFCASSQRFRFTEAFFGQGTRLTVV.

J is TRBJ1-2 and V is TRBV19, with D possibly matching TRBD1 (6 bases). Between the trimmed V and J ends, which lost 9 bases and 0 bases, there was a span of 14 bases. Germline V gene sequence: CDR1 LNHDA, CDR2 SQIVND (reference sequence). The CDR3 contains 14 residues. The CDR3 reads CASTQGPANYGYTF. For the CDR3, the DNA is TGTGCCAGCACACAGGGCCCAGCTAACTATGGCTACACCTTC.

As for this clone: Different DNA sequences within this sample yield the same CDR3. The V call is TRBV7-9, the J call TRBJ2-1; perhaps TRBD2 as D (6 bases). The CDR3 consists of 16 residues. The germline V and J ends were trimmed by 3 bases and 10 bases, with 22 bases remaining between them. Germline V gene data show CDR1 as SEHNR and CDR2 as FQNEAQ (reference sequence). In DNA form, the CDR3 reads TGTGCCAGCAGCTTGCCAAGACTAGGGGTCCAAGGCGAGCAGTTCTTC. Residues: CASSLPRLGVQGEQFF.

V and J are TRBV5-1 and TRBJ2-1, with 11 bases fitting TRBD2. Per the germline V gene, CDR1 is SGHRS and CDR2 is YFSETQ. This CDR3 is 21 amino acids long. V lost 2 bases and J lost 6; bases outside the gene matches: 22. The CDR3 DNA reads as TGCGCCAGCAGCTTAGCCGGCGGCCTGGGTAGCGGGAGGGCCGGGGGCAATGAGCAGTTCTTC. The encoded protein is CASSLAGGLGSGRAGGNEQFF.

This chain connects TRBV29-1 to TRBJ2-7; either TRBD1 or TRBD2 may fit D (6 bases each). Germline CDR1 reads SQVTM; CDR2 reads ANQGSEA. Trimming left V 7 bases short and J 3 bases short, with 13 bases between. The CDR3 spans 12 residues. The CDR3 nucleotides read TGCAGCGCCGGACTACAGGGCTACGAGCAGTACTTC. Translation: CSAGLQGYEQYF.

The rearrangement joins TRBV5-8 to TRBJ1-5, with TRBD1 identical over 7 bases. Per the germline V gene, CDR1 is SGHTS and CDR2 is YDEGEE. The CDR3 has 18 amino acids. V was clipped by 4 bases and J by 0 bases; unmatched bases: 13. CDR3 bases: TGTGCCAGCAGCCCTACCGGGACAGACCTCTATAGCAATCAGCCCCAGCATTTT. Encoded protein: CASSPTGTDLYSNQPQHF.